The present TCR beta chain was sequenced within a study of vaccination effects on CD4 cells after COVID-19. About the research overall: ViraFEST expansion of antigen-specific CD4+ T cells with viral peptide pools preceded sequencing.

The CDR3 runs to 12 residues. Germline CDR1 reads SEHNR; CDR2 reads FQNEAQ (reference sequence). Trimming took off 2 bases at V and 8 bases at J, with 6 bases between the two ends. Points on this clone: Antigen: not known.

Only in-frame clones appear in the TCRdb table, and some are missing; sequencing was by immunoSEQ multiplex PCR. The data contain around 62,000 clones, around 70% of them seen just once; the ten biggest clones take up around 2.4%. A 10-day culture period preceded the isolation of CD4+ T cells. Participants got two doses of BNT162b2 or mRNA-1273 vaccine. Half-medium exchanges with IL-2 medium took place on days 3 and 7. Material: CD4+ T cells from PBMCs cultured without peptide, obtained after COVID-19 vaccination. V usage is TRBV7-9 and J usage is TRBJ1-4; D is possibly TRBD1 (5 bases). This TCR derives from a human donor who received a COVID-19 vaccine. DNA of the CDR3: TGTGCCAGCAGCTTAAACAGGGAAAAACTGTTTTTT. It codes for CASSLNREKLFF. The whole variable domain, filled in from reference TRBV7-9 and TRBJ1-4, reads DTGVSQNPRHKITKRGQNVTFRCDPISEHNRLYWYRQTLGQGPEFLTYFQNEAQLEKSRLLSDRFSAERPKGSFSTLEIQRTEQGDSAMYLCASSLNREKLFFGSGTQLSVL.